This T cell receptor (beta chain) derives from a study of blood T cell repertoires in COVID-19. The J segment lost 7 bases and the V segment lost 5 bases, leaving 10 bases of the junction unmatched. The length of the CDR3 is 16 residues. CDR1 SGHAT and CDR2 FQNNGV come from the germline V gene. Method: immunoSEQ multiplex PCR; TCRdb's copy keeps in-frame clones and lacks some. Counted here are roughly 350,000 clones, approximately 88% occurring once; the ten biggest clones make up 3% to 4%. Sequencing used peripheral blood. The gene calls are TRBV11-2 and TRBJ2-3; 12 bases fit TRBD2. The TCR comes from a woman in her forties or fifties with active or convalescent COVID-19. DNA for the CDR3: TGTGCCAGCAGCCCCCTGAGGCTAGCGGGGGGGAATACGCAGTATTTT. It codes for CASSPLRLAGGNTQYF.